This TCR beta chain appears in the sequencing data of a study of cytomegalovirus exposure and HLA in healthy donors. Study at large: Membership in the Caucasian-associated ancestry cluster was found for 81% of 300 to 500 genotyped donors.

Germline lookup yields CDR1 MNHEY and CDR2 SVGAGI. This CDR3 spans 13 amino acids. V trimming: 5 bases; J trimming: 8 bases; junction bases outside the gene matches: 6. The PCR was carried out with 60 Vbeta primers and 13 Jbeta primers. Assay: immunoSEQ multiplex PCR; the TCRdb copy retains only in-frame clones and omits some. Altogether fewer than 200,000 clones are present, approximately 70% being singletons, with the ten largest covering roughly 7.1%. Study findings and constraints: A later analysis linked a missense variant in DCLRE1C to the trimming of TCR beta V and J genes. Equally common other TCR beta chains were less clonally expanded than HLA-associated ones, a later analysis found.

This clone was found a few times. What it binds is unknown. This receptor was identified in a man aged 40-49 years in good health and CMV-seropositive. The V and J genes are TRBV6-5 and TRBJ1-2; 9 bases are a match to TRBD1. Sequencing input: PBMCs. In DNA, the CDR3 is TGTGCCAGCAGTGAACAGGGGGCGCGAGGCTACACCTTC. Translated: CASSEQGARGYTF.